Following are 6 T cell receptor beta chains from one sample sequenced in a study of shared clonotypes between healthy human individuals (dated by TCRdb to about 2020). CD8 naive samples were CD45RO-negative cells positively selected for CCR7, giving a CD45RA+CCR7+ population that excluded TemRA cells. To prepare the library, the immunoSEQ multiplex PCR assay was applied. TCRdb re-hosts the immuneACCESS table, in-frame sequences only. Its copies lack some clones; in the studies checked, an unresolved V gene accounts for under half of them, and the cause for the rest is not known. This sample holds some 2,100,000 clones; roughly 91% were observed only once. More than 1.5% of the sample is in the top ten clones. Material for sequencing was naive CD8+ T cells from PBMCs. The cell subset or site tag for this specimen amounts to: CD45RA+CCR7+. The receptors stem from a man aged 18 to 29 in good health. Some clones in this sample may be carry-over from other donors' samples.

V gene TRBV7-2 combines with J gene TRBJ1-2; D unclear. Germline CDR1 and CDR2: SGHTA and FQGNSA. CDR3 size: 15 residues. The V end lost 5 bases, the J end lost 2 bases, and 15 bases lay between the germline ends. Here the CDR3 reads CASSPLRADNYGYTF. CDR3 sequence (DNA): TGTGCCAGCAGCCCTCTAAGGGCCGACAACTATGGCTACACCTTC.

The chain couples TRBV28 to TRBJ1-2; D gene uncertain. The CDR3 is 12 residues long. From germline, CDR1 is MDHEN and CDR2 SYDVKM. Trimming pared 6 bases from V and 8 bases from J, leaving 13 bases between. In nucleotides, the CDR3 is TGTGCCAGCAGCGACCCAGGCGGGGGCTACACCTTC. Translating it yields CASSDPGGGYTF.

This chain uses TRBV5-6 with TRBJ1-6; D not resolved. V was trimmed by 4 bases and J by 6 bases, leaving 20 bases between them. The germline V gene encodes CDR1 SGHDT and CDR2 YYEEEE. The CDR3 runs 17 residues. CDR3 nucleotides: TGTGCCAGCAGCAGCCTCGGCGGGGAACGGGGTAATTCACCCCTCCACTTT. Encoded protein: CASSSLGGERGNSPLHF.

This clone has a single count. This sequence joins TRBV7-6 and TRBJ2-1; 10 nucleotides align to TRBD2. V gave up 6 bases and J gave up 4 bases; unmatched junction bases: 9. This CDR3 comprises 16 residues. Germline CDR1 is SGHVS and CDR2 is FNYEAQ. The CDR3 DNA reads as TGTGCCAGCAGTTTTGGAACTAGCGGGAATTACAATGAGCAGTTCTTC. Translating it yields CASSFGTSGNYNEQFF.

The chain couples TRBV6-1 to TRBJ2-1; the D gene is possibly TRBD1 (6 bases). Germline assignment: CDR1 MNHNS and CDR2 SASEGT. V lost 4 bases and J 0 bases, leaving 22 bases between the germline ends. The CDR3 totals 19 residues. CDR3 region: CASSGRLVDDRYSYNEQFF. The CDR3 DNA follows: TGTGCCAGCAGTGGTAGGCTAGTTGATGACAGGTACTCCTACAATGAGCAGTTCTTC.

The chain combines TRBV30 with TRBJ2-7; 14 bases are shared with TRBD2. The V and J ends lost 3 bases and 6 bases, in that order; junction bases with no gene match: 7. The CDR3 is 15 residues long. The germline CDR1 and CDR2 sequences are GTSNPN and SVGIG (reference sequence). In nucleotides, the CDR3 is TGTGCCTGGAGGAGGGGACTAGCGGGAGTCGTCGAGCAGTACTTC. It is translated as CAWRRGLAGVVEQYF. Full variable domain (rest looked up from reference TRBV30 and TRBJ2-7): SQTIHQWPATLVQPVGSPLSLECTVEGTSNPNLYWYRQAAGRGLQLLFYSVGIGQISSEVPQNLSASRPQDRQFILSSKKLLLSDSGFYLCAWRRGLAGVVEQYFGPGTRLTVT.